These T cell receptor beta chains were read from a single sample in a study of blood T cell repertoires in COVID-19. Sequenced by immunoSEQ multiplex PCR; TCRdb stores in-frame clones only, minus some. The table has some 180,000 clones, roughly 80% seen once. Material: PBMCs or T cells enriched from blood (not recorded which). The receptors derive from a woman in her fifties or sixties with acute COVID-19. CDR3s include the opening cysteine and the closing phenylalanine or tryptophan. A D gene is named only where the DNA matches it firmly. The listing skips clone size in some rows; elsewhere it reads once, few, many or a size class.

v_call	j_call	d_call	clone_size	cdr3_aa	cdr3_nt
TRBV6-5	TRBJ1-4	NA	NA	CASTDRVRDEKLFF	TGTGCCAGCACCGATAGGGTCAGGGATGAAAAACTGTTTTTT
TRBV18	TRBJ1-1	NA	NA	CASSPRQAGDTEAFF	TGTGCCAGCTCACCAAGACAGGCGGGGGACACTGAAGCTTTCTTT
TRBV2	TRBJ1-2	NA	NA	CASSAGIGYGYTF	TGTGCCAGCAGCGCAGGGATCGGCTATGGCTACACCTTC
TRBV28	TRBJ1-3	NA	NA	CASAYGAAYRVSGNTIYF	TGTGCCAGCGCCTACGGGGCCGCCTACAGGGTCTCTGGAAACACCATATATTTT
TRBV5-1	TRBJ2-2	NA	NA	CASRRGAGTGELFF	TGCGCCAGCCGACGAGGGGCGGGGACCGGGGAGCTGTTTTTT
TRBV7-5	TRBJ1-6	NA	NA	CARIVGRALTALRKNSPLHF	TGTGCCAGAATCGTAGGGAGGGCCTTGACAGCCCTCCGGAAGAATTCACCCCTCCACTTT
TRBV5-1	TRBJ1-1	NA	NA	CASSLDMNTEAFF	TGCGCCAGCAGCTTGGACATGAACACTGAAGCTTTCTTT
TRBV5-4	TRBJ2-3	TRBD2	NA	CASSLNSGRADTQYF	TGTGCCAGCAGCTTGAATAGCGGGAGAGCAGATACGCAGTATTTT
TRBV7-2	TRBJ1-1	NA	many	CASSFGRGNTEAFF	TGTGCCAGCAGCTTCGGACGGGGGAACACTGAAGCTTTCTTT
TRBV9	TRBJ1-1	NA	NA	CASSLDGGTNTEAFF	TGTGCCAGCAGCCTCGATGGAGGGACGAACACTGAAGCTTTCTTT
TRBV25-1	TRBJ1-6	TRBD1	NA	CASMTGRTLHF	TGTGCCAGCATGACAGGGCGGACCCTCCACTTT
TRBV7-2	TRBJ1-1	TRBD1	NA	CAIAGGLGTEAFF	TGTGCCATTGCAGGGGGGCTGGGTACTGAAGCTTTCTTT
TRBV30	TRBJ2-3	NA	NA	CAWGSRAQYF	TGTGCCTGGGGTTCTAGAGCGCAGTATTTT
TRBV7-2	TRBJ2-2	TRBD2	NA	CASSSTSGANTGELFF	TGTGCCAGCAGCTCCACTAGCGGGGCGAACACCGGGGAGCTGTTTTTT
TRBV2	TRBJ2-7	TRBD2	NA	CASSEWGGGSSYEQYF	TGTGCCAGCAGTGAATGGGGCGGGGGGAGCTCCTACGAGCAGTACTTC
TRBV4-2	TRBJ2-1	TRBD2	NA	CASGGGRNEQFF	TGTGCCAGCGGGGGAGGGCGCAATGAGCAGTTCTTC
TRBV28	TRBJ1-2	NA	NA	CASSLSLSSNYGYTF	TGTGCCAGCAGTTTATCACTGAGCTCTAACTATGGCTACACCTTC
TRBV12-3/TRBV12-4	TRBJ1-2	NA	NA	CASSFSLHAGYTF	TGTGCCAGCAGTTTTAGTCTGCATGCAGGCTACACCTTC
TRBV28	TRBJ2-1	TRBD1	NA	CASSSAGTVLNEQFF	TGTGCCAGCAGTTCAGCCGGGACAGTACTCAATGAGCAGTTCTTC
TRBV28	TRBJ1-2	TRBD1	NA	CAIGQGESNYGYTF	TGTGCCATCGGACAGGGCGAGTCTAACTATGGCTACACCTTC
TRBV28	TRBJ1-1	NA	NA	CASRPPPGGDTEAFF	TGTGCCAGCAGGCCACCCCCCGGGGGGGACACTGAAGCTTTCTTT
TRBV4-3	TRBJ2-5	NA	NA	CASSQAPGTLQETQYF	TGCGCCAGCAGCCAAGCCCCGGGGACTTTACAAGAGACCCAGTACTTC
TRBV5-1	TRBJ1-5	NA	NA	CASSLGSGESNQPQHF	TGCGCCAGCAGCTTGGGGTCGGGAGAAAGCAATCAGCCCCAGCATTTT
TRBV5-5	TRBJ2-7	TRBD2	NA	CASSLGAGGAYEQYF	TGTGCCAGCAGCTTAGGAGCGGGAGGGGCCTACGAGCAGTACTTC
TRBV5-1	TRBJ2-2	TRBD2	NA	CASSLQLAGNTGELFF	TGCGCCAGCAGCCTACAACTAGCGGGTAACACCGGGGAGCTGTTTTTT
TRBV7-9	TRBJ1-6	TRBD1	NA	CASSLVRGDRPNSPLHF	TGTGCCAGCAGCTTAGTTAGGGGGGACAGACCTAATTCACCCCTCCACTTT
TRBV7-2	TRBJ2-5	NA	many	CASRRGLQETQYF	TGTGCCAGCAGGAGGGGACTGCAAGAGACCCAGTACTTC
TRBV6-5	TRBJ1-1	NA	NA	CASRAGPRDVEAFF	TGTGCCAGCAGGGCAGGGCCTCGAGATGTTGAAGCTTTCTTT
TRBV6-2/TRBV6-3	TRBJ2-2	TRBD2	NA	CASSPRAGDVGGELFF	TGTGCCAGCAGCCCAAGAGCGGGAGACGTCGGCGGGGAGCTGTTTTTT
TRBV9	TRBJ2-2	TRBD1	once	CASSVTKGANLNTGELFF	TGTGCCAGCAGCGTAACGAAGGGGGCAAACTTAAACACCGGGGAGCTGTTTTTT
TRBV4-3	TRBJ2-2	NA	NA	CASSQDPGVTGELFF	TGCGCCAGCAGCCAAGATCCGGGGGTAACCGGGGAGCTGTTTTTT
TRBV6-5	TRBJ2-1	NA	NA	CASSSTGISRNEQFF	TGTGCCAGCAGTAGTACAGGGATCTCTCGAAATGAGCAGTTCTTC
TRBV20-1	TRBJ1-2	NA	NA	CSAVINYGYTF	TGCAGTGCCGTTATAAACTATGGCTACACCTTC
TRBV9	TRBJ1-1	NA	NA	CASSPLIGGDTEAFF	TGTGCCAGCAGTCCATTGATCGGGGGGGACACTGAAGCTTTCTTT
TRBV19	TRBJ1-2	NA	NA	CASMGRYGYTF	TGTGCCAGTATGGGCAGGTATGGCTACACCTTC
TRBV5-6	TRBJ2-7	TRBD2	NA	CASSRWGGSEEQYF	TGTGCCAGCAGCCGGTGGGGGGGTTCGGAAGAGCAGTACTTC
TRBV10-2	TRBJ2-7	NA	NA	CAIDLRDTDYEQYF	TGCGCCATCGACCTCCGGGACACAGACTACGAGCAGTACTTC
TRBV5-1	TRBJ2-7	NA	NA	CASSRGYEQYF	TGCGCCAGCAGCCGCGGATACGAGCAGTACTTC
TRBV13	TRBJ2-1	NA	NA	CASQGLLDNEQFF	TGTGCCAGCCAAGGCCTACTAGACAATGAGCAGTTCTTC
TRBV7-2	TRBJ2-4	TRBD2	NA	CASSLPGLAENKNIQYF	TGTGCCAGCAGCTTACCGGGACTAGCGGAAAATAAAAACATTCAGTACTTC
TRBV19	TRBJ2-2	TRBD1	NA	CASRERRDRGKTGELFF	TGTGCCAGTAGGGAACGACGGGACAGGGGAAAAACCGGGGAGCTGTTTTTT
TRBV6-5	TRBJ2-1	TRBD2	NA	CASSSLLAGGRNEQFF	TGTGCCAGCAGTTCCCTGCTGGCGGGGGGGCGCAATGAGCAGTTCTTC
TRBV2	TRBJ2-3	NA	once	CASSDQTRYSTDTQYF	TGTGCCAGCAGTGACCAGACTAGATATAGCACAGATACGCAGTATTTT
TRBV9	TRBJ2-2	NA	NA	CASSPLRGAGELFF	TGTGCCAGCAGCCCCCTCCGAGGCGCCGGGGAGCTGTTTTTT
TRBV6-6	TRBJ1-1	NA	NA	CASSPPTGMNTEAFF	TGTGCCAGCAGTCCACCAACAGGGATGAACACTGAAGCTTTCTTT